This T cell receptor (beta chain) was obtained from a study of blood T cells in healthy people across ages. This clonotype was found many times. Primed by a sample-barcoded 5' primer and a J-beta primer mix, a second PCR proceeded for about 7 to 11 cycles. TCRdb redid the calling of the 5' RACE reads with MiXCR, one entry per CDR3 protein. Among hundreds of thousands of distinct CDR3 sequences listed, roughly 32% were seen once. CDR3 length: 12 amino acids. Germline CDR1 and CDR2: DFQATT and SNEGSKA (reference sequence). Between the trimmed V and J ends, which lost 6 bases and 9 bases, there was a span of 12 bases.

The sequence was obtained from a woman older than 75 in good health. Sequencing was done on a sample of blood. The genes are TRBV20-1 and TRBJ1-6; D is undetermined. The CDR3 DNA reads TGCAGTGCCAACCCCGGACTTTCACCCCTCCACTTT. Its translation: CSANPGLSPLHF.